A selection of T cell receptor beta chains follows, all from one sample in a study of blood T cell repertoires in COVID-19. Clones were sequenced by immunoSEQ multiplex PCR, and TCRdb holds only the in-frame ones, with some missing. The data show hundreds of thousands of clones, nearly 90% seen once. Sequencing was carried out using PBMCs or T cells enriched from blood (not recorded which). Receptors were obtained from a woman aged 18 to 35 with acute COVID-19. Both conserved end residues are trimmed from each CDR3.

TRBV5-6,TRBJ1-4,ASSLEGSWEKLF
TRBV7-2,TRBJ1-6,ASSFYRQGSNSPLH
TRBV5-1,TRBJ1-1,ASSQGLGTEAF
TRBV7-2,TRBJ2-5,ASSLLGSQETQY
TRBV28,TRBJ1-5,ASSLSYSNQPQH
TRBV4-2,TRBJ2-1,ASSQAGVGSYNEQF
TRBV7-6,TRBJ1-2,ASSLGTGGSGYT
TRBV9,TRBJ1-5,ASSVGPLSNQPQH
TRBV10-1,TRBJ2-2,ASRNRAGELF
TRBV29-1,TRBJ1-5,SASTGVNQPQH
TRBV6-5,TRBJ1-1,ASKPRRDTEAF
TRBV9,TRBJ1-2,ASSEQGFTYGYT
TRBV5-5,TRBJ1-6,ASSSRTAYNSPLH
TRBV27,TRBJ2-7,ASSSRTVLYEQY
TRBV5-1,TRBJ2-7,ASRGGLAGPNYEQY
TRBV7-9,TRBJ2-7,ASSAPPGSHEQY
TRBV6-5,TRBJ2-7,ASSYSGTGQIYEQY
TRBV19,TRBJ1-1,ASSIFAQIGTEAF
TRBV27,TRBJ2-3,ASSPPLREGRGTDTQY
TRBV13,TRBJ1-2,ASSARDRASYYGYT
TRBV11-2,TRBJ1-1,ASSPAGTGDSEAF
TRBV10-1,TRBJ1-4,ASRGQGLSNEKLF
TRBV19,TRBJ1-5,ASRDTYNQPQH
TRBV2,TRBJ2-1,ASTGLAEINEQF
TRBV5-6,TRBJ2-3,ASSPTSGRWMGTDTQY
TRBV4-3,TRBJ1-2,ASSQDYPGGLPNYGYT
TRBV7-3,TRBJ2-3,ASSSSGDSTDTQY
TRBV19,TRBJ1-5,ASSIGRLDQPQH
TRBV7-2,TRBJ2-7,ASSISGAPSYEQY
TRBV19,TRBJ1-2,ASSDTGTGPYGYT
TRBV6-5,TRBJ2-7,ASRPLAGMQEQY
TRBV7-2,TRBJ2-1,ASSPALAGNGEQF
TRBV4-1,TRBJ1-2,ASSPGQGAIYGYT
TRBV7-3,TRBJ2-5,ASSLGGSLETQY
TRBV5-4,TRBJ2-3,ASSLWGLAEITDTQY
TRBV9,TRBJ2-5,ASSVAMGQGQETQY
TRBV7-2,TRBJ2-7,ASSLNTPGLVIHEQY
TRBV29-1,TRBJ2-4,SVSEWGTNIQY
TRBV7-9,TRBJ2-1,ASSRIVHEQF
TRBV4-3,TRBJ1-5,ASSQDRSNQPQH
TRBV4-1,TRBJ2-7,ASSQGQLPTYEQY
TRBV7-8,TRBJ2-7,ASSGGGRDSYEQY
TRBV28,TRBJ1-2,ASSLADRLNGYT